This TCR beta chain was obtained from a study of early T cells in non-severe SARS-CoV-2 infection (dated by TCRdb to the early 2020s). Background for the entire study: Because TCR sequencing relied on bulk RNA taken from unsorted whole blood, pairing of alpha and beta chains was not possible.

The protocol used for the library was 5' RACE. Sequencing relied on a NextSeq 500. Unique molecular identifiers were attached to individual cDNA molecules in the TCR library protocol so that sequencing error and PCR bias could be corrected. TCR alpha and beta chains were both sequenced, and the abundances of alpha and beta sequences in each sample were closely correlated with each other. The source study handled its data this way. Decombinator V4 was used to annotate the V gene, J gene and CDR3 of the TCR sequences. TCRs were defined as expanded if a significant change between any two time points was detected under a Poisson model with p below 0.0001. TCR abundances were normalised to the total number of TCRs sequenced per sample and were expressed as counts per million. MAIT TCRs were defined by TRAV1-2 paired with TRAJ12, TRAJ20 or TRAJ33, and iNKT TCRs by TRAV10 paired with TRAJ18. VDJdb, accessed on 1 November 2021, was searched for TCRs annotated for CMV, EBV and SARS-CoV-2, and TCRs annotated for more than one antigen were excluded. The public reads were reanalyzed by TCRdb: fastp trimming at Q25, MiXCR alignment, in-frame beta chains only. A single entry per CDR3 protein holds the most common genes and DNA from its merged rows. The V and J calls shown here were made by TCRdb, not taken from the authors' results. This sample gives approximately 69,000 distinct CDR3 sequences in total; roughly 10% of them show up just once. The ten largest clones capture around 5.8% of the sample.

The paper as a whole reports these results and caveats: VDJdb matching was skewed toward anti-spike CD8 responses, so virus-specific expansions were likely underestimated and private and CD4 specificities were missed.

A case-control design nested within a healthcare worker cohort in London, UK, was used, with weekly nasopharyngeal swab PCR tests and blood sampling performed. Healthcare workers were enrolled in the week of the UK lockdown, from 23 to 31 March 2020, and were followed every week for up to roughly 16 weeks. Trimming at the junction amounts to 6 bases on V and 2 bases on J, and the germline ends lie 9 bases apart. CDR1 and CDR2, per the germline V gene (reference sequence), are DFQATT and SNEGSKA. Counted from cysteine to phenylalanine, this CDR3 has 12 amino acids. This entry keeps only the CDR3 DNA: 36 bases, framed from base 1. This clonotype was detected many times. It has no known antigen specificity. There are no base qualities to consult, and no much larger clone falls within one base.

This TCR was sampled from an adult who was a healthcare worker with PCR-confirmed SARS-CoV-2 infection or an uninfected control (not recorded which). Sample: whole blood. The chain joins TRBV20-1 to TRBJ2-3; the D gene cannot be resolved reliably. CDR3 protein: CSAAAITDTQYF. The DNA reads TGCAGTGCCGCGGCGATCACAGATACGCAGTATTTT.